This TCR beta chain was captured in a study of identical twins. Using its own MiXCR run on the 5' RACE reads, TCRdb lists one record per CDR3 protein. The sample records hundreds of thousands of distinct CDR3 sequences, 18% being singletons. This clonotype was seen a handful of times. Antigen specificity is unknown. The CDR3 has 16 amino acids. Trimming pared 4 bases from V and 11 bases from J, leaving 26 bases between. Germline-derived CDR1 and CDR2 are LGHNA and YSLEER. Study results and limitations: Potential partial confounding of zero-insertion analyses by invariant MAIT and iNKT cells was noted.

The sample was also reused in another study, on T cells expressing NK-cell markers. That study adds: Seven sequenced donors out of eight were HCMV-seropositive, one seronegative. Of the CD8+ T cell pool in about six donors, roughly 1.0-8% was accounted for by dominant NKG2C+ clonotypes. Where several donors were concerned, these clonotypes also led the CD3+CD56-NKG2C+ fraction.

Sequences were obtained from PBMCs. This TCR was sampled from a woman aged 18-35 years in good health. The chain is built from TRBV4-3 and TRBJ1-1, with D maybe TRBD1 (5 bases). The CDR3 region has the DNA TGCGCCAGCAGCCGAACACGCGGAGGCAGGGTGCCTCGGGCTTTCTTT. Translating gives CASSRTRGGRVPRAFF.